This T cell receptor (beta chain) originates from a study of blood T cells in healthy people across ages. Regarding the study as a whole: Getting older went along with TCR beta diversity per million T cells dropping roughly linearly.

The extraction recovered at least 6 micrograms of total RNA per sample. Primed by a sample-barcoded 5' primer and a J-beta primer mix, a second PCR proceeded for 7 to 11 cycles. The study obtained at least 3 million CDR3-containing paired-end reads from every sample. TCRdb itself ran the 5' RACE reads through MiXCR, one entry per CDR3 protein. Among roughly 1.6 million distinct CDR3 sequences listed, about 31% were seen once. This clonotype was seen more than once but under ten times. No antigen is known for it. This CDR3 has 18 amino acids. Trimming took 7 bases from V and 0 from J; bases not matched to a gene: 5. Per germline, CDR1 WSHSY and CDR2 SAAADI.

The material sequenced was blood. The chain has TRBV10-2 and TRBJ2-2, with 16 bases fitting TRBD2. The receptor was isolated from a woman in her 30s in good health. DNA for the CDR3: TGCGCCAGCAAAGTGGGACTAGCGGGGGGGGCGAACACCGGGGAGCTGTTTTTT. Protein sequence: CASKVGLAGGANTGELFF.